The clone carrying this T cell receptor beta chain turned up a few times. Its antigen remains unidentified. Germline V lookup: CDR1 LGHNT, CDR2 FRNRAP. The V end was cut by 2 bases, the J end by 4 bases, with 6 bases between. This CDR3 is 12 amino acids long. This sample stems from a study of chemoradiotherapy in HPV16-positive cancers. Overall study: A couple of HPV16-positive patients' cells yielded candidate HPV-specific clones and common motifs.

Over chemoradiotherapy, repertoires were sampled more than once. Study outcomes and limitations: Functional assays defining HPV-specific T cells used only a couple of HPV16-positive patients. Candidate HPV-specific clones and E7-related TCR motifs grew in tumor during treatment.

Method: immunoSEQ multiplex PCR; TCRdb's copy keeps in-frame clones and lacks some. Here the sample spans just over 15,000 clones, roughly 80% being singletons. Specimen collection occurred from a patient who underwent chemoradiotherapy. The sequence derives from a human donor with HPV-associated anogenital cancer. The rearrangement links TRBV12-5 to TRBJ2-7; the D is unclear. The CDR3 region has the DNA TGTGCTAGTGGTTTGTTAACATACGAGCAGTACTTC. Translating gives CASGLLTYEQYF.